The 22 T cell receptor beta chains in this list originate from one sample, sequenced in a study of blood T cell repertoires in COVID-19. Produced via immunoSEQ multiplex PCR; TCRdb's table is partial and in-frame only. Of 200,000 to 250,000 clones listed, approximately 92% are singletons. Input material: PBMCs or T cells enriched from blood (not recorded which). The source of these receptors is a woman aged 18-30 years in a cohort exposed to, infected with or recovered from COVID-19 (not recorded which).

The chain has TRBV12-5 and TRBJ2-1, with D possibly matching TRBD1 (5 bases). The germline V gene has CDR1 LGHNT and CDR2 FRNRAP. The ends were cut back, 4 bases at V and 4 bases at J, with 14 bases in the middle. This CDR3 contains 15 residues. In DNA form, the CDR3 reads TGTGCTAGTGGTTGGGGCTCCTCGCGGTACAATGAGCAGTTCTTC. Its translation is CASGWGSSRYNEQFF.

There are a few counts of this clone. The chain recombines TRBV19 with TRBJ2-1; 10 positions agree with TRBD2. Germline V lookup: CDR1 LNHDA, CDR2 SQIVND (reference sequence). J gave up 0 bases and V 4 bases, and 12 bases lay outside the gene matches. The CDR3 extends over 19 amino acids. The CDR3 loop reads CASSRETSGVLSSYNEQFF. The CDR3 nucleotides are TGTGCCAGTAGTAGGGAAACTAGCGGGGTTCTCAGCTCCTACAATGAGCAGTTCTTC.

This clone came up a few times. The J gene is TRBJ2-5, the V gene TRBV6-5; weak D call: TRBD1 (6 bases). From germline, CDR1 is MNHEY and CDR2 SVGAGI. The germline V and J ends were trimmed by 0 bases and 4 bases, with 12 bases remaining between them. The CDR3 is 15 amino acids. The CDR3: CASSYSNRVRETQYF. CDR3 in DNA: TGTGCCAGCAGTTACTCGAACAGGGTACGAGAGACCCAGTACTTC.

In its sample, this clone was seen once. The genes are TRBV27 and TRBJ1-2, with 7 bases fitting TRBD1. The CDR3 sequence is 13 residues long. Germline-derived CDR1 and CDR2 are MNHEY and SMNVEV (reference sequence). Trimming removed 5 bases from V and 10 bases from J; junction bases left unmatched: 10. The CDR3 nucleotides are TGTGCCAGCAGTGGACAGGACTTAGACTTCTACACCTTC. It is translated as CASSGQDLDFYTF.

The rearrangement joins TRBV11-2 to TRBJ2-2, with TRBD1 identical over 7 bases. CDR3 length: 15 amino acids. Germline CDR1 SGHAT, CDR2 FQNNGV. After removal of 6 bases from V and 0 bases from J, the junction contained 4 bases not matched to a gene. The CDR3 DNA sequence: TGTGCCAGCAGGGTGGGACAGCCGAACACCGGGGAGCTGTTTTTT. Translation: CASRVGQPNTGELFF.

This chain connects TRBV28 to TRBJ2-1, with 10 bases lining up with TRBD1. The CDR3 is 14 amino acids. Per germline, CDR1 MDHEN and CDR2 SYDVKM. J gave up 4 bases and V 4 bases, and 1 base lay outside the gene matches. Here the CDR3 DNA reads TGTGCCAGCAGTTCGGGACAGGGGTACAATGAGCAGTTCTTC. It yields the protein CASSSGQGYNEQFF. The full variable domain, completed using reference TRBV28 and TRBJ2-1, is DVKVTQSSRYLVKRTGEKVFLECVQDMDHENMFWYRQDPGLGLRLIYFSYDVKMKEKGDIPEGYSVSREKKERFSLILESASTNQTSMYLCASSSGQGYNEQFFGPGTRLTVL.

In this sample, this clone turned up once. This chain uses TRBV5-1 with TRBJ2-7, with TRBD1 as a possible D gene (6 bases). The germline V gene has CDR1 SGHRS and CDR2 YFSETQ. This CDR3 has 15 amino acids. Trimming left V 0 bases short and J 1 base short, with 11 bases between. CDR3 residues: CASSLERTASYEQYF. DNA for the CDR3: TGCGCCAGCAGCTTGGAAAGGACAGCGTCCTACGAGCAGTACTTC.

The V and J genes are TRBV5-6 and TRBJ2-7; 12 positions match TRBD1. Germline V gene sequence: CDR1 SGHDT, CDR2 YYEEEE. This CDR3 region has 14 residues. V gave up 3 bases and J gave up 7 bases; unmatched junction bases: 5. CDR3 coding DNA: TGTGCCAGCAGCTGGGGACAGGGGGCACTTGAGCAGTACTTC. This encodes CASSWGQGALEQYF.

The chain has TRBV7-9 and TRBJ1-4; D is ambiguous. V lost 5 bases and J 7 bases, leaving 11 bases between the germline ends. The CDR3 loop spans 13 amino acids. CDR1 and CDR2 from the germline V gene are SEHNR and FQNEAQ (reference sequence). Written as DNA, the CDR3 is TGTGCCAGCAGCAAGCGGACGACTGAAAAACTGTTTTTT. Translated: CASSKRTTEKLFF. The full variable domain, with the rest looked up from reference TRBV7-9 and TRBJ1-4, is DTGVSQNPRHKITKRGQNVTFRCDPISEHNRLYWYRQTLGQGPEFLTYFQNEAQLEKSRLLSDRFSAERPKGSFSTLEIQRTEQGDSAMYLCASSKRTTEKLFFGSGTQLSVL.

The table lists this clone with a count of one. The chain's CDR3 is CATSDPTGNGNQPQHF. In nucleotides, the CDR3 is TGTGCCACCAGTGACCCGACAGGGAACGGCAATCAGCCCCAGCATTTT. The chain has TRBV24-1 and TRBJ1-5, with 7 nucleotides matching TRBD1. V lost 4 bases and J lost 2; bases outside the gene matches: 7. The CDR3 is made up of 16 amino acids. Germline CDR1 and CDR2: KGHDR and SFDVKD.

The J gene is TRBJ2-7, the V gene TRBV24-1; 11 nucleotides match TRBD2. Germline lookup yields CDR1 KGHDR and CDR2 SFDVKD. After removal of 4 bases from V and 9 bases from J, the junction contained 4 bases not matched to a gene. This CDR3 contains 13 residues. Here the CDR3 reads CATSDQLAGVQYF. As DNA, the CDR3 is TGTGCCACCAGTGACCAACTAGCGGGGGTGCAGTACTTC.

J is TRBJ2-7 and V is TRBV5-1, with TRBD1 matching 7 bases. Looked up from germline, CDR1 is SGHRS and CDR2 is YFSETQ. CDR3 length equals 14 residues. V shed 0 bases and J 3 bases; nucleotides not matched to a gene: 3. The CDR3 region is CASSLGDSFYEQYF. CDR3 sequence (DNA): TGCGCCAGCAGCTTGGGGGACAGCTTCTACGAGCAGTACTTC.

V and J are TRBV6-4 and TRBJ2-1, with 7 bases matching TRBD2. V shed 0 bases and J 7 bases; nucleotides not matched to a gene: 9. The CDR3 loop spans 16 amino acids. Germline loops: CDR1 MRHNA, CDR2 SNTAGT. The CDR3 DNA is TGTGCCAGCAGTGACTCGAGGCGGGGGATTAGGAATGAGCAGTTCTTC. This translates into CASSDSRRGIRNEQFF.

Only one count was recorded for this clone. The same CDR3 can be traced to other DNA sequences in this sample. The V gene is TRBV2, the J gene TRBJ1-5; 9 nucleotides match TRBD1. The CDR3 spans 13 residues. Trimming at V came to 8 bases and at J to 4 bases, leaving 3 bases not matched to a gene. Looked up from germline, CDR1 is SNHLY and CDR2 is FYNNEI. The CDR3 protein is CASRGQGNQPQHF. The CDR3 DNA follows: TGTGCCAGCCGTGGACAGGGGAATCAGCCCCAGCATTTT.

The chain is built from TRBV11-2 and TRBJ1-1, with 7 bases matching TRBD1. Germline assignment: CDR1 SGHAT and CDR2 FQNNGV. Germline trimming cut 1 base from V and 5 bases from J; bases unmatched to any gene: 4. CDR3 length: 14 residues. The CDR3: CASSLAGTVTEAFF. CDR3 coding DNA: TGTGCCAGCAGCTTAGCCGGGACAGTTACTGAAGCTTTCTTT.

This clone was counted once. This chain connects TRBV3-1 (or the pseudogene TRBV3-2) to TRBJ1-6; D gene uncertain. The germline V gene has CDR1 LGHDT and CDR2 YNNKEL (reference sequence). Trimming pared 0 bases from V and 7 bases from J, leaving 16 bases between. The CDR3 consists of 17 residues. CDR3: CASSQESTGFINSPLHF. The CDR3 nucleotides read TGTGCCAGCAGCCAAGAGTCCACGGGGTTCATAAATTCACCCCTCCACTTT.

The rearrangement uses TRBV24-1 and TRBJ2-5, with TRBD2 as a possible D gene (6 bases). CDR1 and CDR2 from the germline V gene are KGHDR and SFDVKD. Trimming took 4 bases from V and 1 from J, leaving 6 bases between them. The CDR3 has 13 amino acids. CDR3 bases: TGTGCCACCAGTGACGGGGGCCAAGAGACCCAGTACTTC. Translation: CATSDGGQETQYF.

The genes are TRBV9 and TRBJ2-5; possibly TRBD2 for D (7 bases). Trimming left V 4 bases short and J 2 bases short, with 21 bases between. Germline V gene data show CDR1 as SGDLS and CDR2 as YYNGEE. The CDR3 extends over 17 amino acids. The CDR3 DNA follows: TGTGCCAGCAGCCCCGGGGGCGGGAGCTCACCTCAAGAGACCCAGTACTTC. Amino acids: CASSPGGGSSPQETQYF.

The V and J genes are TRBV19 and TRBJ2-7; no reliable D call. The V gene lost 2 bases and the J gene lost 0 bases, with 8 bases spanning the gap. Germline CDR1 LNHDA, CDR2 SQIVND (reference sequence). This CDR3 spans 14 amino acids. The CDR3 DNA sequence: TGTGCCAGTAGTATAATACTTTCCTCCTACGAGCAGTACTTC. This sequence encodes CASSIILSSYEQYF. Filled out from reference TRBV19 and TRBJ2-7, the complete variable domain reads DGGITQSPKYLFRKEGQNVTLSCEQNLNHDAMYWYRQDPGQGLRLIYYSQIVNDFQKGDIAEGYSVSREKKESFPLTVTSAQKNPTAFYLCASSIILSSYEQYFGPGTRLTVT.

This clone was seen a single time. The V and J genes are TRBV7-8 and TRBJ1-5, with 7 bases identical to TRBD1. Germline CDR1 SGHVS, CDR2 FQNEAQ. Trimming cost V 5 bases and J 2 bases; bases outside gene matches: 9. The CDR3 length is 16 residues. The CDR3 DNA sequence: TGTGCCAGCAGCCCATCCGAAGGACAGGGCAATCAGCCCCAGCATTTT. This gives the protein CASSPSEGQGNQPQHF.

The chain recombines TRBV29-1 with TRBJ2-1, with 8 nucleotides matching TRBD2. The CDR3 loop spans 13 amino acids. Germline lookup yields CDR1 SQVTM and CDR2 ANQGSEA. The V and J ends lost 4 bases and 4 bases, in that order; junction bases with no gene match: 3. This CDR3 reads CSVGGGGYNEQFF. CDR3 coding DNA: TGCAGCGTTGGAGGCGGGGGGTACAATGAGCAGTTCTTC.

The V gene is TRBV5-4, the J gene TRBJ2-2; 7 bases align to TRBD1. Germline values: CDR1 SGHNT, CDR2 YYREEE (reference sequence). The CDR3 runs 13 residues. V dropped 1 base and J dropped 6; count of bases not matched to a gene: 0. The CDR3 reads CASSLTGAGELFF. CDR3 nucleotides: TGTGCCAGCAGCTTGACAGGGGCCGGGGAGCTGTTTTTT.